Below, 13 T cell receptor beta chains from the same sample are listed, as sequenced in a study of blood T cell repertoires in COVID-19. Only in-frame clones appear in the TCRdb table, and some are missing; sequencing was by immunoSEQ multiplex PCR. The sample consists of around 220,000 clones, less than 85% of them appearing once. Material for sequencing was peripheral blood. The source of these receptors is a woman aged 80 or over with active or convalescent COVID-19.

This chain uses TRBV6-2 or TRBV6-3 with TRBJ1-1; 7 nucleotides agree with TRBD1. This CDR3 comprises 14 residues. In germline, CDR1 is MNHEY, CDR2 SVGEGT. The trim removed 5 bases at V and 4 bases at J, leaving 7 bases unmatched. CDR3 bases: TGTGCCAGCAGTATACTTCGACAGGGCACTGAAGCTTTCTTT. Amino acids: CASSILRQGTEAFF.

The chain is built from TRBV28 and TRBJ2-3, with 9 bases matching TRBD2. The V and J ends lost 5 bases and 6 bases, in that order; junction bases with no gene match: 12. Germline CDR1 reads MDHEN; CDR2 reads SYDVKM. The CDR3 contains 16 residues. CDR3 protein: CASSNPGLAYGDTQYF. CDR3 nucleotides: TGTGCCAGCAGTAACCCGGGACTAGCTTACGGCGATACGCAGTATTTT.

The chain couples TRBV9 to TRBJ2-1, with TRBD1 as a possible D gene (5 bases). V lost 0 bases and J lost 5, with 9 bases in between. Germline CDR1 and CDR2: SGDLS and YYNGEE. CDR3 length: 14 residues. This chain's CDR3 is CASSVGAGHNEQFF. CDR3 coding DNA: TGTGCCAGCAGCGTAGGGGCAGGGCACAATGAGCAGTTCTTC.

The V gene is TRBV6-5, the J gene TRBJ2-7; 7 bases align to TRBD1. The germline gives CDR1 MNHEY, CDR2 SVGAGI. The CDR3 length is 15 residues. J gave up 3 bases and V 0 bases, and 5 bases lay outside the gene matches. Here the CDR3 reads CASSYSTGRSYEQYF. The DNA for the CDR3 is TGTGCCAGCAGTTACTCGACAGGGAGAAGCTACGAGCAGTACTTC.

The chain couples TRBV29-1 to TRBJ2-1; the match to TRBD1 covers 7 bases. The CDR3 totals 14 residues. The germline V gene has CDR1 SQVTM and CDR2 ANQGSEA. V was clipped by 4 bases and J by 3 bases; unmatched bases: 6. The CDR3 nucleotides read TGCAGCGTTGCGGACAGGCGACGCTACAATGAGCAGTTCTTC. Its translation: CSVADRRRYNEQFF.

This clone appeared a few times. The rearrangement links TRBV5-1 to TRBJ2-7, with 10 positions matching TRBD2. The CDR3 has 15 residues. Trimming at V came to 0 bases and at J to 2 bases, leaving 2 bases not matched to a gene. CDR1 is SGHRS and CDR2 is YFSETQ in the germline V gene. The DNA of the CDR3 is TGCGCCAGCAGCTTGGATGGGACTAGCGCCTACGAGCAGTACTTC. Protein product: CASSLDGTSAYEQYF.

This chain uses TRBV28 with TRBJ2-2; 8 bases map to TRBD1. Germline CDR1 and CDR2: MDHEN and SYDVKM. The CDR3 sequence is 15 residues long. Unmatched junction bases numbered 7, after V lost 4 bases and J lost 6 bases. The CDR3 reads CASSSGQGAAGELFF. In DNA form, the CDR3 reads TGTGCCAGCAGTTCCGGACAGGGAGCGGCCGGGGAGCTGTTTTTT.

V usage is TRBV28 and J usage is TRBJ2-5; unclear D gene. The CDR3 loop spans 14 amino acids. Deletions cut 2 bases from V and 1 base from J, with 8 bases between. Germline CDR1 MDHEN, CDR2 SYDVKM. The CDR3 DNA reads TGTGCCAGCAGTTTAAGTGGCCTCCAAGAGACCCAGTACTTC. It codes for CASSLSGLQETQYF.

The chain joins TRBV5-5 to TRBJ1-5; no reliable D call. V shed 0 bases and J shed 0 bases, with 13 bases lying between them. The CDR3 loop spans 17 amino acids. CDR1 is SGHKS, CDR2 YYEKEE, per germline (reference sequence). CDR3 region: CASSLVEGLNSNQPQHF. The CDR3 coding sequence is TGTGCCAGCAGCTTGGTTGAGGGTCTAAATAGCAATCAGCCCCAGCATTTT.

J is TRBJ2-3 and V is TRBV6-2 or TRBV6-3; TRBD2 matches at 8 bases. This CDR3 is built from 19 residues. Trimming at V came to 2 bases and at J to 3 bases, leaving 16 bases not matched to a gene. Germline lookup yields CDR1 MNHEY and CDR2 SVGEGT. The CDR3 spells CASSYKSGGGRIATDTQYF. CDR3 bases: TGTGCCAGCAGTTACAAGTCCGGGGGGGGCAGGATAGCTACAGATACGCAGTATTTT.

The chain links TRBV9 to TRBJ2-5; D gene uncertain. Germline V gives CDR1 SGDLS, CDR2 YYNGEE. With 1 base removed from V and 5 bases from J, the gap between germline ends came to 12 bases. The CDR3 length is 14 residues. The CDR3 region is CASSVSPISETQYF. The CDR3 nucleotides are TGTGCCAGCAGCGTAAGCCCCATCTCGGAGACCCAGTACTTC.

The chain has TRBV29-1 and TRBJ2-1; tentative D call: TRBD2 (7 bases). Germline CDR1 SQVTM, CDR2 ANQGSEA. CDR3 length: 13 residues. Trimming removed 8 bases at V and 3 bases at J, with 14 bases between. The CDR3 reads CSSGGGGYNEQFF. The CDR3 coding sequence is TGCAGCTCCGGGGGAGGGGGCTACAATGAGCAGTTCTTC.

The V gene is TRBV12-3 or TRBV12-4, the J gene TRBJ1-1; tentative D call: TRBD1 (5 bases). The CDR3 runs 12 residues. Trimming cost V 9 bases and J 0 bases, with 8 bases left between them. In DNA, the CDR3 is TGTGCCAGGGGACTCCTGAACACTGAAGCTTTCTTT. This encodes CARGLLNTEAFF.